This T cell receptor (beta chain) was captured in a study of radiotherapy plus CTLA-4 blockade in lung cancer. About the research overall: Disease control was achieved by over 30% of patients, and objective responses by about 17%. Notes on the study in general: According to reports, early shifts in blood T cell clones, alongside interferon-beta, forecast response most accurately.

This clone was counted once. The antigen is unknown. Patients in the study, people with chemo-refractory metastatic non-small-cell lung cancer, received focal radiation plus ipilimumab CTLA-4 blockade. Produced via immunoSEQ multiplex PCR; TCRdb's table is partial and in-frame only. The sample lists 35,000 to 45,000 clones; around 70% were seen once. The sample in question was peripheral blood, obtained from a patient treated with radiotherapy plus ipilimumab. This sequence originates from a human donor with non-small cell lung cancer who had stable disease on radiotherapy plus ipilimumab.

The CDR3 region has the DNA TGTGCCAGTAGCACTAATAGGGGGGGCGCAGGCAATGAGCAGTTCTTC. Translating it yields CASSTNRGGAGNEQFF. J is TRBJ2-1 and V is TRBV19; weak D call: TRBD2 (7 bases). The CDR3 covers 16 residues. Germline lookup yields CDR1 LNHDA and CDR2 SQIVND (reference sequence). V lost 6 bases to trimming and J lost 6 bases, with 21 bases between them. The entire variable domain, with the rest obtained from reference TRBV19 and TRBJ2-1, is as follows: DGGITQSPKYLFRKEGQNVTLSCEQNLNHDAMYWYRQDPGQGLRLIYYSQIVNDFQKGDIAEGYSVSREKKESFPLTVTSAQKNPTAFYLCASSTNRGGAGNEQFFGPGTRLTVL.